Within the sample, the clone carrying this TCR beta chain is medium-sized (0.01 to 0.1%). What it binds is unknown. The sample comes from a study of early T cells in non-severe SARS-CoV-2 infection. Study overall: Sequencing used unsorted whole-blood bulk RNA, so chains lack pairing. General study findings and limits: Anti-spike CD8 responses were favored by VDJdb matching, which missed private and CD4 specificities.

This CDR3 comprises 13 residues. Per the germline V gene, CDR1 is SGHTA and CDR2 is FQGNSA. V lost 5 bases and J lost 2, with 10 bases in between. In TCRdb, the 5' RACE reads were re-called with MiXCR into one record per CDR3 protein. In the table there are tens of thousands of distinct CDR3 sequences, 4.7% of which are singletons. This clonotype was obtained from an adult who was a healthcare worker with PCR-confirmed SARS-CoV-2 infection or an uninfected control (not recorded which). The specimen was whole blood. The V call is TRBV7-2, the J call TRBJ2-7, with D hard to call. The chain's CDR3 is CASSPDNAYEQYF. CDR3 in DNA: TGTGCCAGCAGCCCCGACAACGCCTACGAGCAGTACTTC.